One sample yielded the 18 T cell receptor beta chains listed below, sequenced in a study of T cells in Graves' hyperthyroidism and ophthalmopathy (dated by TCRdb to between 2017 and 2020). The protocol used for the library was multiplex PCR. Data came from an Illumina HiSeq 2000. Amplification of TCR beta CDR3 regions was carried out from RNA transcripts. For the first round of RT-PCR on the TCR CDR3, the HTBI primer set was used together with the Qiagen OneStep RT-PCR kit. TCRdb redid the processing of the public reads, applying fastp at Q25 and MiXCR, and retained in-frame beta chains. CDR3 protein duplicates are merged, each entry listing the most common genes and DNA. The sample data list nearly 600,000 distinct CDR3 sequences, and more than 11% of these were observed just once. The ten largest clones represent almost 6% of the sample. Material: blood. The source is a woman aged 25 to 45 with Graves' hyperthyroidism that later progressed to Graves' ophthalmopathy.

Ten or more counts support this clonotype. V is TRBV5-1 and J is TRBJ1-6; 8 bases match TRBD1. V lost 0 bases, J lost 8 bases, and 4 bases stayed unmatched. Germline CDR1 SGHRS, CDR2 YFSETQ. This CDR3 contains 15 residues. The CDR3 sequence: CASSLGQGADSPLHF. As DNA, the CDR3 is TGCGCCAGCAGCTTGGGGCAGGGGGCAGATTCACCCCTCCACTTT.

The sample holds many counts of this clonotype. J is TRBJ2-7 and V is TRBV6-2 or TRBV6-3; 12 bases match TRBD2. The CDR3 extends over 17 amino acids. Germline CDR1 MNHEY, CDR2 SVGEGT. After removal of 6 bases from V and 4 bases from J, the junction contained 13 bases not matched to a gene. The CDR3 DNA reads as TGTGCCAGCAGCTTAATCCCCCTGACTAGCGGGAGTTACGAGCAGTACTTC. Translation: CASSLIPLTSGSYEQYF.

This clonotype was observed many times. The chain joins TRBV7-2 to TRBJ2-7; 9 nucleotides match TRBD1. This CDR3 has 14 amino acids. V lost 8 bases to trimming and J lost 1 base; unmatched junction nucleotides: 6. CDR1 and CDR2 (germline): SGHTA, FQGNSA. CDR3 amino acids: CASCPGQGSYEQYF. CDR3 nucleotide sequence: TGTGCCAGCTGTCCAGGACAGGGGTCCTACGAGCAGTACTTC.

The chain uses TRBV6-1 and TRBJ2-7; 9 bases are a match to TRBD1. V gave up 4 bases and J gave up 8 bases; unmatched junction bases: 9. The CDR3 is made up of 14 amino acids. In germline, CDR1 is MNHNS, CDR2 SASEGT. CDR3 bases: TGTGCCAGCAGTGCAGAGACAGGGGGAAGAAAGCAGTACTTC. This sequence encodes CASSAETGGRKQYF.

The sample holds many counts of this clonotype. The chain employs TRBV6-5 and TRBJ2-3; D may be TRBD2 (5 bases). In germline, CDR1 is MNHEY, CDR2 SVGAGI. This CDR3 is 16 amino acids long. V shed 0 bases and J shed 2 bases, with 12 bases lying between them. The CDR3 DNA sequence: TGTGCCAGCAGTTACTCGCTGCAGCGGCTCACAGATACGCAGTATTTT. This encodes CASSYSLQRLTDTQYF.

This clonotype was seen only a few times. This chain's CDR3 is CASSLYVPGSYEQYF. In DNA form, the CDR3 reads TGTGCCAGCAGCTTATATGTGCCTGGCTCCTACGAGCAGTACTTC. The V gene is TRBV7-9, the J gene TRBJ2-7; the D is unclear. The CDR3 runs 15 residues. CDR1 and CDR2 from the germline V gene are SEHNR and FQNEAQ (reference sequence). V lost 2 bases and J 0 bases, leaving 11 bases between the germline ends.

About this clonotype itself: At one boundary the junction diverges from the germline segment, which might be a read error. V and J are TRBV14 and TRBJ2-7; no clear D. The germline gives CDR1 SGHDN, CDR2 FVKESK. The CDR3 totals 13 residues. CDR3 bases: TGTGCCAGCAGCCAGCTTAGCAGCTACGAGCAGCACTTC. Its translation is CASSQLSSYEQHF.

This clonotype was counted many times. The CDR3 loop is CASSSEGRGKTQYF. CDR3 in DNA: TGTGCCAGCAGCTCTGAGGGAAGGGGAAAGACCCAGTACTTC. The J gene is TRBJ2-5, the V gene TRBV7-8, with D perhaps assigned TRBD1 or TRBD2 (5 bases each). Between the trimmed V and J ends, which lost 4 bases and 6 bases, there was a span of 15 bases. Germline loops: CDR1 SGHVS, CDR2 FQNEAQ. The length of the CDR3 is 14 residues.

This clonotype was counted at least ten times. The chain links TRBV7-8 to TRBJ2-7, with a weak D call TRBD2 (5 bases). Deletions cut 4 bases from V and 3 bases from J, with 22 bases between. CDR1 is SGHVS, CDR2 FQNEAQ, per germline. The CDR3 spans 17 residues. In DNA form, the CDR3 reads TGTGCCAGCAGCTCTGTCCGGGATCTTCTTGGGTACTACGAGCAGTACTTC. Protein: CASSSVRDLLGYYEQYF.

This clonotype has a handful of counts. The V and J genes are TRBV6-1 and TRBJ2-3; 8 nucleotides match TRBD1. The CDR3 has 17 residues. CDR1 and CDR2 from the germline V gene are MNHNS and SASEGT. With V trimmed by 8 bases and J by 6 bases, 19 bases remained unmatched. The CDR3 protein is CASDSGQGAREVDTQYF. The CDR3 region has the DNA TGTGCCAGCGATTCAGGGCAGGGGGCCCGAGAGGTCGATACGCAGTATTTT.

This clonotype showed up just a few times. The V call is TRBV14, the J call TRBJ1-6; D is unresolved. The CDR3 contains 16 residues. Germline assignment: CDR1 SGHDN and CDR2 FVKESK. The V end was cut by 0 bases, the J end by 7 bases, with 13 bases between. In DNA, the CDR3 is TGTGCCAGCAGCCAAGACCGGGGAGTGAAAAATTCACCCCTCCACTTT. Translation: CASSQDRGVKNSPLHF.

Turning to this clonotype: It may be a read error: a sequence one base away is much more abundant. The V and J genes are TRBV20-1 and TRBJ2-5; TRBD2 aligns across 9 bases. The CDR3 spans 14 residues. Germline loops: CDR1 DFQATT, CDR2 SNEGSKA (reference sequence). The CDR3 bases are TGCAGTGCCGAAAGCGGGAGGTACCAAGCGACCCAGTACTTC. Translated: CSAESGRYQATQYF.

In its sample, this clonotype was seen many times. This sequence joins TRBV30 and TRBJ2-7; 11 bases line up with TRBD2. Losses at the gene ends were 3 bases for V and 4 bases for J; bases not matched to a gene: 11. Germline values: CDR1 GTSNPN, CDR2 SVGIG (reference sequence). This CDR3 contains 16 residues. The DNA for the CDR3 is TGTGCCTGGAGGAAAGGAGGGGGACTAGCGGTATACGAGCAGTACTTC. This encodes CAWRKGGGLAVYEQYF. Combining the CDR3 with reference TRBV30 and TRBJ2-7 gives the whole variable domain SQTIHQWPATLVQPVGSPLSLECTVEGTSNPNLYWYRQAAGRGLQLLFYSVGIGQISSEVPQNLSASRPQDRQFILSSKKLLLSDSGFYLCAWRKGGGLAVYEQYFGPGTRLTVT.

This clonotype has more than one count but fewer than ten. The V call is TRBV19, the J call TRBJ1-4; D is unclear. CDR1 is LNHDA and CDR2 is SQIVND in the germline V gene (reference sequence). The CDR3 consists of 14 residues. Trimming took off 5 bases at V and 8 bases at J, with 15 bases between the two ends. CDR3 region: CASSGRSGGEKLFF. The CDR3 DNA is TGTGCCAGTAGTGGCAGGAGCGGCGGGGAAAAACTGTTTTTT.

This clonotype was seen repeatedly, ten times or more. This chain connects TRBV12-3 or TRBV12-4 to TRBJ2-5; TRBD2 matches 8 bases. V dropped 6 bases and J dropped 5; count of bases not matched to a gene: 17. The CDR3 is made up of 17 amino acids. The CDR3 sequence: CASSPPGREAQGETQYF. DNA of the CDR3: TGTGCCAGCAGCCCTCCCGGGAGGGAGGCTCAAGGGGAGACCCAGTACTTC.

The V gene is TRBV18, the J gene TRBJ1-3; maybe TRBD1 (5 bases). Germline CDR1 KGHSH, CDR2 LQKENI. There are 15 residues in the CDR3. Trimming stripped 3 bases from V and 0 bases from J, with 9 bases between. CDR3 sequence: CASSPTTDSGNTIYF. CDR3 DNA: TGTGCCAGCTCACCTACGACAGACTCTGGAAACACCATATATTTT.

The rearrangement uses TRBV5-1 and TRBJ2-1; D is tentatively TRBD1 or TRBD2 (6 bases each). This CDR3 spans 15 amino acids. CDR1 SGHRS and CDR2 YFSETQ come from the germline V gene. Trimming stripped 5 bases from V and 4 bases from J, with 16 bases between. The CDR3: CASSIGGTIYNEQFF. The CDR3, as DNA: TGCGCCAGCAGTATAGGGGGGACCATTTACAATGAGCAGTTCTTC.

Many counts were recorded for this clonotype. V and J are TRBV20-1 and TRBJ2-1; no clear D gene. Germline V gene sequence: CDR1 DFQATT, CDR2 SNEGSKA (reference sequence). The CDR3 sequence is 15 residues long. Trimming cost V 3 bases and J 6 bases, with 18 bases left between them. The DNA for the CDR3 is TGCAGTGCTAGGGTGAAGGGCAGATACCCCAATGAGCAGTTCTTC. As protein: CSARVKGRYPNEQFF.